This T cell receptor beta chain was sequenced for a study of blood T cell repertoires in COVID-19. Background on the study: PBMCs, B-cell-depleted T cells, or T cells provided the cDNA or gDNA that made up the material.

This clone was observed a few times. Sequencing used immunoSEQ multiplex PCR; TCRdb keeps in-frame clones, though not all of them. Counted here are roughly 160,000 clones, more than 65% occurring once; the ten biggest clones make up roughly 10%. CDR1 is SNHLY, CDR2 FYNNEI, per germline. V lost 6 bases and J lost 3; bases outside the gene matches: 12. The CDR3 has 16 amino acids. The source material was peripheral blood. The TCR comes from a woman over 75 with active or convalescent COVID-19. This sequence joins TRBV2 and TRBJ2-7; TRBD2 matches 9 bases. CDR3 DNA: TGTGCCAGCAGACTACCGGGACTAGCAATATTCTACGAGCAGTACTTC. Its protein product is CASRLPGLAIFYEQYF.